The clone carrying this T cell receptor beta chain has more than one count but fewer than ten. The antigen is not known. The data belong to a study of T cells after yellow fever vaccination. Study-wide results and limits: Abundant clonotypes (contaminants from the bulk population) could be present in FACS-sorted repertoires. A faster peak, day 5 versus 15, was reached by the weaker secondary response.

Trimming at V came to 6 bases and at J to 3 bases, leaving 13 bases not matched to a gene. This CDR3 has 17 amino acids. Germline V CDR1 and CDR2: MNHEY, SMNVEV (reference sequence). It was through 5'RACE template switching that TCR cDNA was made, with a universal primer site and UMIs added. TCRdb re-called the 5' RACE reads with MiXCR, one entry per CDR3 protein. The sample yields about 300,000 distinct CDR3 sequences, roughly 4% seen once. The material was PBMCs, obtained 5 days after the yellow fever booster vaccination. The receptor was isolated from a man younger than 35 who received the YFV17D yellow fever vaccine. The rearrangement joins TRBV27 to TRBJ2-1, with 8 bases matching TRBD2. CDR3 in DNA: TGTGCCAGCAGGCAGCGGGAGCGCGTTCGTGTCTACAATGAGCAGTTCTTC. Amino acid sequence: CASRQRERVRVYNEQFF.